This T cell receptor (beta chain) was recorded in a study of T-cell reconstitution after alpha-beta-depleted transplantation in children. Whole-study findings and limits: The study traced high day-60 TCRbeta diversity in some patients to surviving recipient T cells and thymic progenitors. Several hundred graft clones that had expanded were reportedly the source of alpha-beta T cells about two months after transplant. At one year after transplant, newly produced T cells mostly accounted for T-cell counts and diversity.

Preparation of the TCRbeta library was carried out with unique molecular identifiers. TCRdb called the PCR reads again in MiXCR, with one record for every CDR3 protein. The table includes about 440,000 distinct CDR3 sequences, roughly 43% detected once. In its sample, this clonotype was seen once. Antigen unknown. This TCR was recovered from a girl aged 2 to 9 with aplastic anemia, due to receive a stem cell transplant. The sample here was PBMCs, taken before TCRalphabeta/CD19-depleted stem cell transplant.

The CDR3 loop is CASTPGGPLSTDTQYF. DNA of the CDR3: TGTGCCAGCACTCCGGGAGGGCCCCTTAGCACAGATACGCAGTATTTT. The rearrangement links TRBV28 to TRBJ2-3, with 8 bases matching TRBD2. V lost 7 bases to trimming and J lost 0 bases; unmatched junction nucleotides: 9. The CDR3 runs to 16 residues. The germline V gene has CDR1 MDHEN and CDR2 SYDVKM.